A selection of T cell receptor beta chains follows, all from one sample in a study of T-cell memory formation after mild COVID-19. MiXCR was run by TCRdb on the 5' RACE reads, yielding one entry per CDR3 protein. The sample yields hundreds of thousands of distinct CDR3 sequences, roughly 17% seen once. Sequences were obtained from PBMCs or a T cell subset sorted from them (not recorded which). All receptors come from an adult woman who had mild COVID-19 (a few samples of this study predate the infection). Cell type and time point are not known. The CDR3 runs from the conserved cysteine through the conserved F or W. A D gene is named only where the DNA matches it firmly. Some rows mark clone size as missing; the rest say once, few, many or name a class of expanded clone.

v_gene: TRBV20-1
d_gene: TRBD2
j_gene: TRBJ2-1
abundance: few
CDR3nt: TGCAGTGCACCCAGTTTACGGCGGGGGTCAGGCAATGAGCAGTTCTTC
CDR3aa: CSAPSLRRGSGNEQFF

v_gene: TRBV6-5
d_gene: -
j_gene: TRBJ1-1
abundance: few
CDR3nt: TGTGCCAGCAGTTACTCGGGAAAAAAAGCTTTCTTT
CDR3aa: CASSYSGKKAFF

v_gene: TRBV27
d_gene: -
j_gene: TRBJ1-4
abundance: few
CDR3nt: TGTGCCAGCAGTTTATCGTCAGGACTGGAAAAACTGTTTTTT
CDR3aa: CASSLSSGLEKLFF

v_gene: TRBV9
d_gene: TRBD1
j_gene: TRBJ2-7
abundance: -
CDR3nt: TGTGGCAGCAGCCCGACAGGGCGTAAATTCTACGAGCAGTACTTC
CDR3aa: CGSSPTGRKFYEQYF

v_gene: TRBV29-1
d_gene: -
j_gene: TRBJ2-4
abundance: many
CDR3nt: TGCAGCGTTGAAGATGAGTCTAGCTGGTACTTC
CDR3aa: CSVEDESSWYF

v_gene: TRBV6-5
d_gene: TRBD2
j_gene: TRBJ2-3
abundance: -
CDR3nt: TGTGCCAGCAGTTACTCCGGGACTACCACAGATACGCAGTATTTT
CDR3aa: CASSYSGTTTDTQYF

v_gene: TRBV9
d_gene: TRBD2
j_gene: TRBJ2-5
abundance: few
CDR3nt: TGTGCCAGCAGCACATTAGCGGGGAACCTCTTAGAGACCCAGTACTTC
CDR3aa: CASSTLAGNLLETQYF

v_gene: TRBV5-5
d_gene: TRBD1
j_gene: TRBJ2-2
abundance: many
CDR3nt: TGTGCCAGCAGCTCGACAGGGGCGGGCACCGGGGAGCTGTTTTTT
CDR3aa: CASSSTGAGTGELFF

v_gene: TRBV7-3
d_gene: TRBD1
j_gene: TRBJ1-4
abundance: many
CDR3nt: TGTGCCAGCAGCCGCCAGGGGGGAGAAAAACTGTTTTTT
CDR3aa: CASSRQGGEKLFF

v_gene: TRBV20-1
d_gene: -
j_gene: TRBJ2-1
abundance: few
CDR3nt: TGCAGTGCTAGAGTTTGGGGAGTAGCGGCGAGCTCCTACAATGAGCAGTTCTTC
CDR3aa: CSARVWGVAASSYNEQFF

v_gene: TRBV7-8
d_gene: TRBD1
j_gene: TRBJ2-7
abundance: -
CDR3nt: TGTGCCAGCAGCCCACCGCTAAGGACAGGGGGCTACGAGCAGTACTTC
CDR3aa: CASSPPLRTGGYEQYF

v_gene: TRBV4-1
d_gene: TRBD2
j_gene: TRBJ2-1
abundance: -
CDR3nt: TGCGCCAGCAGCCAAGGGATTGGGAGCGGGAGAAACCCACATGAGCAGTTCTTC
CDR3aa: CASSQGIGSGRNPHEQFF

v_gene: TRBV9
d_gene: TRBD2
j_gene: TRBJ2-1
abundance: -
CDR3nt: TGTGCCAGCAGCGCACTAGCGGGGTGGTACAATGAGCAGTTCTTC
CDR3aa: CASSALAGWYNEQFF

v_gene: TRBV4-1
d_gene: TRBD1
j_gene: TRBJ1-5
abundance: few
CDR3nt: TGCGCCAGCAGCCAAGCGCTAGACAGGGGCCAGCCCCAGCATTTT
CDR3aa: CASSQALDRGQPQHF

v_gene: TRBV12-3/TRBV12-4
d_gene: TRBD1
j_gene: TRBJ1-5
abundance: -
CDR3nt: TGTGCCAGCAGTTTGACACAGGGGGATCAGCCCCAGCATTTT
CDR3aa: CASSLTQGDQPQHF

v_gene: TRBV15
d_gene: -
j_gene: TRBJ2-7
abundance: few
CDR3nt: TGTGCCACCAGCAGAGATATGACAGGCGAGCAGTACTTC
CDR3aa: CATSRDMTGEQYF

v_gene: TRBV12-3/TRBV12-4
d_gene: TRBD2
j_gene: TRBJ2-7
abundance: many
CDR3nt: TGTGCCAGCAGTTTGGGGCTAGCGGGGGCCGCCTACGAGCAGTACTTC
CDR3aa: CASSLGLAGAAYEQYF

v_gene: TRBV30
d_gene: -
j_gene: TRBJ2-7
abundance: -
CDR3nt: TGTGCCTGGAACCGGGACTCCTACGAGCAGTACTTC
CDR3aa: CAWNRDSYEQYF

v_gene: TRBV24-1
d_gene: -
j_gene: TRBJ2-5
abundance: few
CDR3nt: TGTGCCACCAGTGCTATCCCGGACGGATTACCCGGGCAAGAGACCCAGTACTTC
CDR3aa: CATSAIPDGLPGQETQYF

v_gene: TRBV10-3
d_gene: -
j_gene: TRBJ2-7
abundance: -
CDR3nt: TGTGAGGACAGCTCCTACGAGCAGTACTTC
CDR3aa: CEDSSYEQYF

v_gene: TRBV7-9
d_gene: -
j_gene: TRBJ2-1
abundance: -
CDR3nt: TGTGCCAGCAGCGCCACGGGACCGCTCTACAATGAGCAGTTCTTC
CDR3aa: CASSATGPLYNEQFF

v_gene: TRBV11-3
d_gene: TRBD2
j_gene: TRBJ2-1
abundance: -
CDR3nt: TGTGCCAGCAGCTTAGTTGAATCTGCGGGATGGGCTAGCGGCCGGAGCTCCTACAATGAGCAGTTCTTC
CDR3aa: CASSLVESAGWASGRSSYNEQFF

v_gene: TRBV24-1
d_gene: -
j_gene: TRBJ2-3
abundance: few
CDR3nt: TGTGCCACCAGCGCCCCGAGTGGGAGCACAGATACGCAGTATTTT
CDR3aa: CATSAPSGSTDTQYF

v_gene: TRBV29-1
d_gene: -
j_gene: TRBJ1-1
abundance: -
CDR3nt: TGCAGCGTTACTGGCGGACTAAGGAACACTGAAGCTTTCTTT
CDR3aa: CSVTGGLRNTEAFF

v_gene: TRBV5-6
d_gene: -
j_gene: TRBJ2-3
abundance: -
CDR3nt: TGTGCCAGCAGCTTGACAGGGAAGGTTGCAGATACGCAGTATTTT
CDR3aa: CASSLTGKVADTQYF

v_gene: TRBV12-3/TRBV12-4
d_gene: TRBD1
j_gene: TRBJ2-3
abundance: few
CDR3nt: TGTGCCAGCAGTACCGGGACAGCCTCAGATACGCAGTATTTT
CDR3aa: CASSTGTASDTQYF

v_gene: TRBV5-6
d_gene: TRBD1
j_gene: TRBJ1-3
abundance: few
CDR3nt: TGTGCCAGCAGCTTGAAGGACAGGTTCCTCTCTGGAAACACCATATATTTT
CDR3aa: CASSLKDRFLSGNTIYF

v_gene: TRBV20-1
d_gene: -
j_gene: TRBJ2-3
abundance: -
CDR3nt: TGCAGTGACAGGCGTACTAGCACAGATACGCAGTATTTT
CDR3aa: CSDRRTSTDTQYF

v_gene: TRBV30
d_gene: TRBD1
j_gene: TRBJ2-2
abundance: few
CDR3nt: TGTGCCTGGGACAGGGTTGGGGCCGGGGAGCTGTTTTTT
CDR3aa: CAWDRVGAGELFF

v_gene: TRBV7-8
d_gene: TRBD1
j_gene: TRBJ1-1
abundance: few
CDR3nt: TGTGCCAGCAGCTCATCACGGACAGGGTGGGGCACTGAAGCTTTCTTT
CDR3aa: CASSSSRTGWGTEAFF

v_gene: TRBV3-1
d_gene: -
j_gene: TRBJ2-7
abundance: -
CDR3nt: TGTGCCAGCAGCCAGTCCGCGTACGAGCAGTACTTC
CDR3aa: CASSQSAYEQYF

v_gene: TRBV18
d_gene: -
j_gene: TRBJ2-1
abundance: -
CDR3nt: TGTGCCAGCTCACCGGAAACTCCTCGGCAGTTCTTC
CDR3aa: CASSPETPRQFF

v_gene: TRBV4-2
d_gene: -
j_gene: TRBJ2-7
abundance: -
CDR3nt: TGTGCCAGCAGCCACCACCCGACAGAGTTGGACGAGCAGTACTTC
CDR3aa: CASSHHPTELDEQYF

v_gene: TRBV5-1
d_gene: -
j_gene: TRBJ2-7
abundance: once
CDR3nt: TGCGCCAGCAGATGGCAGTCGGAATACTACGAGCAGTACTTC
CDR3aa: CASRWQSEYYEQYF

v_gene: TRBV2
d_gene: -
j_gene: TRBJ2-7
abundance: few
CDR3nt: TGTGCCAGCACCTTAACAGCCTACGAGCAGTACTTC
CDR3aa: CASTLTAYEQYF

v_gene: TRBV5-1
d_gene: -
j_gene: TRBJ1-1
abundance: many
CDR3nt: TGTGCCAGCAGTCCCGGAGGGCGGAACACTGAAGCTTTCTTT
CDR3aa: CASSPGGRNTEAFF

v_gene: TRBV12-3/TRBV12-4
d_gene: -
j_gene: TRBJ1-1
abundance: few
CDR3nt: TGTGCCAGCAGAGCGGGGTGGGGGTTGAACACTGAAGCTTTCTTT
CDR3aa: CASRAGWGLNTEAFF

v_gene: TRBV5-1
d_gene: TRBD2
j_gene: TRBJ2-1
abundance: -
CDR3nt: TGCGCCAGCAGCCCGGACGGGGGGGGCTCCTACAATGAGCAGTTCTTC
CDR3aa: CASSPDGGGSYNEQFF

v_gene: TRBV10-3
d_gene: TRBD2
j_gene: TRBJ2-7
abundance: many
CDR3nt: TGTGCCATCAGTGAGATAGCTAGCGGGTACGAGCAGTACTTC
CDR3aa: CAISEIASGYEQYF

v_gene: TRBV5-6
d_gene: TRBD2
j_gene: TRBJ2-7
abundance: many
CDR3nt: TGTGCCAGCAGCTATAGCGGGAGCTCCTACGAGCAGTACTTC
CDR3aa: CASSYSGSSYEQYF

v_gene: TRBV4-2
d_gene: TRBD1
j_gene: TRBJ1-1
abundance: few
CDR3nt: TGTGCCAGCAGCCCATTTACAGGGGAAGCTGAAGCTTTCTTT
CDR3aa: CASSPFTGEAEAFF

v_gene: TRBV7-2
d_gene: -
j_gene: TRBJ2-4
abundance: -
CDR3nt: TGTGCCAGCAGCTTGAGGGGGGTGGGAGGCAAAAACATTCAGTACTTC
CDR3aa: CASSLRGVGGKNIQYF

v_gene: TRBV7-9
d_gene: -
j_gene: TRBJ2-2
abundance: few
CDR3nt: TGTGCCAGCAGCGACAGCAGGAGTAACACCGGGGAGCTGTTTTTT
CDR3aa: CASSDSRSNTGELFF

v_gene: TRBV12-3/TRBV12-4
d_gene: -
j_gene: TRBJ2-7
abundance: -
CDR3nt: TGTGCCAGCAGTTTTTCAGCAGGGGCCCTCTCCGAGCAGTACTTC
CDR3aa: CASSFSAGALSEQYF

v_gene: TRBV7-2
d_gene: -
j_gene: TRBJ1-1
abundance: few
CDR3nt: TGTGCCAGCAGCACTGGACTAGGGGTTAACACTGAAGCTTTCTTT
CDR3aa: CASSTGLGVNTEAFF

v_gene: TRBV5-1
d_gene: TRBD2
j_gene: TRBJ2-7
abundance: few
CDR3nt: TGCGCCAGCACCGGACTAGCGGGGGCGTCCTACGAGCAGTACTTC
CDR3aa: CASTGLAGASYEQYF

v_gene: TRBV6-4
d_gene: -
j_gene: TRBJ2-3
abundance: -
CDR3nt: TGTGCCAGCAGTTCGATGTTAGGCGCGGATACGCAGTATTTT
CDR3aa: CASSSMLGADTQYF

v_gene: TRBV5-4
d_gene: TRBD2
j_gene: TRBJ2-1
abundance: few
CDR3nt: TGTGCCAGCAGCTTGACTAGCGGCGACCTTTCCTACAATGAGCAGTTCTTC
CDR3aa: CASSLTSGDLSYNEQFF

v_gene: TRBV5-1
d_gene: -
j_gene: TRBJ2-5
abundance: few
CDR3nt: TGCGCCAGCAGCTTGGACCTGCAGGGGACCCAGTACTTC
CDR3aa: CASSLDLQGTQYF

v_gene: TRBV4-2
d_gene: -
j_gene: TRBJ1-2
abundance: few
CDR3nt: TGTGCCAGCAGCCAAGGACAGGATACGACCTTTCATCTTGGCTACACCTTC
CDR3aa: CASSQGQDTTFHLGYTF

v_gene: TRBV7-2
d_gene: TRBD1
j_gene: TRBJ2-7
abundance: -
CDR3nt: TGTGCCAGCAGCTTAGATGGGACAGGGGCATTTTCCTACGAGCAGTACTTC
CDR3aa: CASSLDGTGAFSYEQYF

v_gene: TRBV7-9
d_gene: TRBD1
j_gene: TRBJ2-1
abundance: few
CDR3nt: TGTGCCAGCACCGTGACAGGGGCGGGTGAGCAGTTCTTC
CDR3aa: CASTVTGAGEQFF

v_gene: TRBV7-2
d_gene: -
j_gene: TRBJ1-6
abundance: -
CDR3nt: TGTGCCAGCAGCTTAGGCGGTGGGGGAAGTTCACCCCTCCACTTT
CDR3aa: CASSLGGGGSSPLHF

v_gene: TRBV4-1
d_gene: -
j_gene: TRBJ2-7
abundance: -
CDR3nt: TGCGCCAGCAGCCAAGATTTAGGGGGTTCCTACGAGCAGTACTTC
CDR3aa: CASSQDLGGSYEQYF

v_gene: TRBV7-6
d_gene: -
j_gene: TRBJ2-2
abundance: -
CDR3nt: TGTGCCAGCAGCTTACTTACTATCAGGACCGGGGAGCTGTTTTTT
CDR3aa: CASSLLTIRTGELFF

v_gene: TRBV18
d_gene: TRBD2
j_gene: TRBJ2-3
abundance: -
CDR3nt: TGTGCCAGCTCACCACGACCGGGACTAGCGGGCACAGATACGCAGTATTTT
CDR3aa: CASSPRPGLAGTDTQYF

v_gene: TRBV5-1
d_gene: -
j_gene: TRBJ2-5
abundance: few
CDR3nt: TGCGCCAGCAGTCGCACAGATAAGGCGGAGACCCAGTACTTC
CDR3aa: CASSRTDKAETQYF

v_gene: TRBV10-3
d_gene: -
j_gene: TRBJ2-1
abundance: -
CDR3nt: TGTGCCATCAGCGAGGAGGGCCCGGGGGATGAGCAGTTCTTC
CDR3aa: CAISEEGPGDEQFF

v_gene: TRBV3-1
d_gene: -
j_gene: TRBJ2-2
abundance: -
CDR3nt: TGTGCCAGCAGCCAAGCCGGGTTCACCGGGGAGCTGTTTTTT
CDR3aa: CASSQAGFTGELFF

v_gene: TRBV3-1
d_gene: -
j_gene: TRBJ2-7
abundance: -
CDR3nt: TGTGCCAGCAGCCAAGATGCCGGGACTCGTCTCCAGCAGTACTTC
CDR3aa: CASSQDAGTRLQQYF